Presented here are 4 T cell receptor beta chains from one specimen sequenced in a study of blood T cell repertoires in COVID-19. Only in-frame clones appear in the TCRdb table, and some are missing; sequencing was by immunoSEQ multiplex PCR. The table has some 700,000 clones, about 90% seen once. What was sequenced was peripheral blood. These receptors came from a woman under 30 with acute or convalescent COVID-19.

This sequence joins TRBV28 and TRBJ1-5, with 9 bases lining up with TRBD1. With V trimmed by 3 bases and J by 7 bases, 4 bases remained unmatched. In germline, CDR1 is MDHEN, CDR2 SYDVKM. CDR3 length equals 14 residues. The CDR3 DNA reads TGTGCCAGCAGTTTGGGGACAGGGCCGCAGCCCCAGCATTTT. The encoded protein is CASSLGTGPQPQHF. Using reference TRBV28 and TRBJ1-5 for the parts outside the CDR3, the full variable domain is DVKVTQSSRYLVKRTGEKVFLECVQDMDHENMFWYRQDPGLGLRLIYFSYDVKMKEKGDIPEGYSVSREKKERFSLILESASTNQTSMYLCASSLGTGPQPQHFGDGTRLSIL.

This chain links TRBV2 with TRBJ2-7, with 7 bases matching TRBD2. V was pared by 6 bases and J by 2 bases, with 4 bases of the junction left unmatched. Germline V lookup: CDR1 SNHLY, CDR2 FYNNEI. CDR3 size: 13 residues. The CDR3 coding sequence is TGTGCCAGCAGGGGGGGAGGGGCCTACGAGCAGTACTTC. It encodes CASRGGGAYEQYF. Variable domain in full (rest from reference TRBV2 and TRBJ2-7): EPEVTQTPSHQVTQMGQEVILRCVPISNHLYFYWYRQILGQKVEFLVSFYNNEISEKSEIFDDQFSVERPDGSNFTLKIRSTKLEDSAMYFCASRGGGAYEQYFGPGTRLTVT.

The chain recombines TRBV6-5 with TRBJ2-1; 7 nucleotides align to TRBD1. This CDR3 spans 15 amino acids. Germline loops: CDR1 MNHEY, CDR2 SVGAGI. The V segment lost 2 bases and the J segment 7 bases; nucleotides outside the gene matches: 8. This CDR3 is CASSYVKDRKNEQFF. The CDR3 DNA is TGTGCCAGCAGTTACGTCAAGGACAGGAAGAATGAGCAGTTCTTC.

CDR3 sequence (DNA): TGTGCCAGCAGCGTAGCCGGCAGCGACTATGGCTACACCTTC. Residues: CASSVAGSDYGYTF. The J gene is TRBJ1-2, the V gene TRBV9; D gene unclear. Germline V gene lookup returns CDR1 SGDLS and CDR2 YYNGEE. Trimming removed 0 bases at V and 3 bases at J, with 9 bases between. The CDR3 is 14 amino acids. The full variable domain, its missing parts supplied by reference TRBV9 and TRBJ1-2, is DSGVTQTPKHLITATGQRVTLRCSPRSGDLSVYWYQQSLDQGLQFLIQYYNGEERAKGNILERFSAQQFPDLHSELNLSSLELGDSALYFCASSVAGSDYGYTFGSGTRLTVV.